This T cell receptor beta chain was sequenced for a study of blood T cell repertoires in COVID-19. For the study at large: COVID-19 samples, acute and convalescent, were from the United States, Italy and Spain.

As handled by the study authors: Nucleated cell number was recorded as an estimate derived from reference gene primer amplification. The table came from immunoSEQ multiplex PCR; TCRdb's copy has only in-frame clones and leaves some out. The V and J calls and the clone size are those of that table, but D and trimming were determined from the DNA. The table has 200,000 to 250,000 clones, almost 85% seen once. The origin of this receptor is a woman in her 50s with acute COVID-19. The sequenced material came from PBMCs or T cells enriched from blood (not recorded which).

For the CDR3, the DNA is TGTGCCACCAGCAGAGTTAGCAGTCCAAATGAAAAACTGTTTTTT. Translated, it gives CATSRVSSPNEKLFF. This rearrangement joins TRBV15 to TRBJ1-4, with D uncertain. Looked up from germline, CDR1 is LNHNV and CDR2 is YYDKDF (reference sequence). The length of the CDR3 is 15 residues. Between the trimmed V and J ends, which lost 1 base and 5 bases, there was a span of 11 bases.